The 30 T cell receptor beta chains below come from one sample, sequenced in a study of spatial heterogeneity in lung cancer (dated by TCRdb to about 2019). Sample time point, as interpreted from the label and publication: sample taken at primary tumor resection. Without any cell sorting, TCR sequencing was performed on whole RNA extracted either from tumor and nontumor lung tissue or from cryopreserved PBMC samples. Library method: 5' RACE. TCRdb shows the sequencer as NextSeq 500. Using fastp trimming at Q25 and MiXCR clonotype assembly, TCRdb reanalyzed the public sequencing data and kept in-frame beta chains. Identical CDR3 proteins give one entry, which carries the most common genes and DNA. Here the sample has roughly 4,800 distinct CDR3 sequences; approximately 16% occur a single time. 20% of the sample rests with the top ten. The sample consisted of normal lung tissue next to the tumor, taken at surgery. These receptors originate from a male donor with early-stage non-small cell lung cancer.

This clonotype is labeled medium-sized. Little can be read into the size of this beta chain, an off-target read in a library designed for alpha chains. This chain joins TRBV18 and TRBJ2-3; 9 bases agree with TRBD1. Germline CDR1 reads KGHSH; CDR2 reads LQKENI. This CDR3 contains 16 residues. The junction had 8 bases not matched to a gene; V was cut back by 3 bases and J by 4 bases. The CDR3 sequence: CASSPGTGTIADTQYF. For the CDR3, the DNA is TGTGCCAGCTCACCCGGGACAGGGACTATTGCAGATACGCAGTATTTT.

This clonotype appeared a single time. This beta chain lies outside the target of a library built for alpha chains; its clone size means little. V gene TRBV7-2 combines with J gene TRBJ2-5; TRBD2 matches 7 bases. From germline, CDR1 is SGHTA and CDR2 FQGNSA. J was trimmed by 3 bases and V by 4 bases; bases with no gene match: 5. CDR3 length equals 14 residues. Written as DNA, the CDR3 is TGTGCCAGCAGCTCCCAGGCGGGGGAAGAGACCCAGTACTTC. Translated, it gives CASSSQAGEETQYF.

This clonotype occurred many times. This beta chain came through as a stray read in a library set up for alpha chains, and its size says little. The CDR3, as DNA: TGCAGTGCTAACAGACAGGGTAGATCCGACGAGCAGTACTTC. Its translation is CSANRQGRSDEQYF. The chain carries TRBV20-1 and TRBJ2-7, with 7 positions matching TRBD1. Trimming removed 4 bases from V and 5 bases from J; junction bases left unmatched: 11. Per the germline V gene, CDR1 is DFQATT and CDR2 is SNEGSKA (reference sequence). This CDR3 region has 14 residues.

By frequency in the sample, this clonotype is medium-sized. This beta chain slipped into a library made for alpha chains as a stray read, so its size is not meaningful. V usage is TRBV29-1 and J usage is TRBJ1-1, with D possibly TRBD1 on 5 matching bases. Trimming removed 1 base at V and 1 base at J, with 19 bases between. The CDR3 runs 17 residues. CDR1 and CDR2 (germline): SQVTM, ANQGSEA. The chain's CDR3 is CSVEVGRGRVSNTEAFF. The DNA for the CDR3 is TGCAGCGTTGAAGTAGGTCGGGGGAGGGTTTCGAACACTGAAGCTTTCTTT.

Judged by abundance, this clonotype is medium-sized. Since it is a stray read in a library aimed at alpha chains, this beta chain has a size that is not meaningful. This sequence joins TRBV7-2 and TRBJ1-2; 7 bases are shared with TRBD1. The CDR3 contains 15 residues. CDR1 and CDR2 (germline): SGHTA, FQGNSA. The V gene end was trimmed by 5 bases and the J gene end by 2 bases; junction bases not matched to a gene: 8. CDR3 loop: CASSLPGQLNYGYTF. The CDR3 DNA reads as TGTGCCAGCAGCCTACCGGGACAGCTAAACTATGGCTACACCTTC.

At least ten counts were recorded for this clonotype. With the library built for alpha chains, this beta chain is off target and its frequency is not meaningful. The rearrangement uses TRBV5-1 and TRBJ2-1; weak D call: TRBD1 (5 bases). Germline V gene data show CDR1 as SGHRS and CDR2 as YFSETQ. V was cut by 4 bases and J by 3 bases, with 17 bases left in between. There are 16 residues in the CDR3. The CDR3: CASSRQRGGYYNEQFF. The CDR3 bases are TGCGCCAGCAGCCGGCAAAGGGGCGGATACTACAATGAGCAGTTCTTC. Together with reference TRBV5-1 and TRBJ2-1, the CDR3 gives the full variable domain: KAGVTQTPRYLIKTRGQQVTLSCSPISGHRSVSWYQQTPGQGLQFLFEYFSETQRNKGNFPGRFSGRQFSNSRSEMNVSTLELGDSALYLCASSRQRGGYYNEQFFGPGTRLTVL.

A word on this clonotype: This beta chain is an off-target read within a library intended for alpha chains, so its frequency means little. The J gene is TRBJ2-7, the V gene TRBV20-1, with 7 bases that match TRBD1. The CDR3 length is 13 residues. Unmatched junction bases numbered 4, after V lost 5 bases and J lost 0 bases. Germline loops: CDR1 DFQATT, CDR2 SNEGSKA (reference sequence). As DNA, the CDR3 is TGCAGTGCTCCCCGGGACAGCTCCTACGAGCAGTACTTC. It codes for CSAPRDSSYEQYF.

This clonotype is categorized as medium-sized (0.01 to 0.1%). The library was prepared for alpha chains; this beta chain is a stray read, so its frequency means little. V usage is TRBV30 and J usage is TRBJ2-7; D is unresolved. The ends were cut back, 2 bases at V and 6 bases at J, with 8 bases in the middle. Germline V gene lookup returns CDR1 GTSNPN and CDR2 SVGIG (reference sequence). The CDR3 is 11 amino acids. The CDR3 DNA reads as TGTGCCTGGAGTAGTCTTTTCGAGCAGTACTTC. It encodes CAWSSLFEQYF.

This clonotype rates as medium-sized. As an off-target read in a library built for alpha chains, this beta chain has a frequency of little significance. The CDR3 nucleotides read TGTGCCAGCAGCCAATTACAGGGAAATTCACCCCTCCACTTT. Its protein product is CASSQLQGNSPLHF. This chain connects TRBV3-1 to TRBJ1-6; tentatively, D is TRBD1 (6 bases). Trimming took off 2 bases at V and 7 bases at J, with 9 bases between the two ends. The CDR3 runs 14 residues. The V gene's germline CDR1 is LGHDT and CDR2 YNNKEL (reference sequence).

Relative to its sample, this clonotype is medium-sized. For a library built for alpha chains, this beta chain is a stray read; little rests on its size. The chain is built from TRBV7-6 and TRBJ2-1, with 7 bases aligning to TRBD1. V trimming: 5 bases; J trimming: 3 bases; junction bases outside the gene matches: 7. Germline V CDR1 and CDR2: SGHVS, FNYEAQ. The CDR3 sequence is 15 residues long. The CDR3 sequence: CASSGWTGNYNEQFF. The CDR3 region has the DNA TGTGCCAGCAGCGGGTGGACAGGAAACTACAATGAGCAGTTCTTC.

This clonotype appeared many times. Within a library made for alpha chains, this beta chain is off target, and its count is uninformative. The V call is TRBV27, the J call TRBJ2-3, with 9 nucleotides matching TRBD1. V gave up 5 bases and J gave up 2 bases; unmatched junction bases: 11. Germline V lookup: CDR1 MNHEY, CDR2 SMNVEV (reference sequence). The CDR3 runs 17 residues. CDR3 in amino acids: CASSIYPGTGTTDTQYF. In DNA form, the CDR3 reads TGTGCCAGCAGTATATACCCCGGGACAGGGACCACAGATACGCAGTATTTT.

A remark on this clonotype: This beta chain lies outside the target of a library built for alpha chains; its clone size means little. The V call is TRBV11-2, the J call TRBJ2-5; 7 bases agree with TRBD1. The junction had 19 bases not matched to a gene; V was cut back by 8 bases and J by 1 base. This CDR3 is built from 18 residues. The germline CDR1 and CDR2 sequences are SGHAT and FQNNGV. CDR3 nucleotide sequence: TGTGCCAGCGGACCTGCGTGGGACAGCCTCGTTCCCCAAGAGACCCAGTACTTC. Translated, it gives CASGPAWDSLVPQETQYF.

This clonotype showed up many times. The library was prepared for alpha chains; this beta chain is a stray read, so its frequency means little. Written as DNA, the CDR3 is TGTGCCTGGAGCCGTGGTGTTCAGCCCCAGCATTTT. The encoded protein is CAWSRGVQPQHF. This rearrangement joins TRBV30 to TRBJ1-5; D call uncertain. The CDR3 covers 12 residues. CDR1 is GTSNPN and CDR2 is SVGIG in the germline V gene (reference sequence). Trimming left V 3 bases short and J 6 bases short, with 9 bases between.

The table lists this clonotype with many counts. Found in a library prepared for alpha chains, this beta chain is an off-target read, and its abundance has little meaning. The chain couples TRBV29-1 to TRBJ2-3; a possible D gene is TRBD2 (7 bases). Trimming shortened V by 5 bases and J by 2 bases, and 11 bases separated the two germline ends. CDR3 length: 13 amino acids. CDR1 and CDR2 from the germline V gene are SQVTM and ANQGSEA. The CDR3 DNA reads TGCAGCGTTATGGGGGGGGCCACAGATACGCAGTATTTT. Amino acids: CSVMGGATDTQYF.

This clonotype was recorded many times. This beta chain turned up in a library designed for alpha chains; as an off-target read, its abundance says little. The rearrangement uses TRBV19 and TRBJ2-5; the D gene is possibly TRBD2 (6 bases). Deletions cut 4 bases from V and 2 bases from J, with 14 bases between. The CDR3 covers 15 residues. The germline gives CDR1 LNHDA, CDR2 SQIVND (reference sequence). CDR3 amino acids: CASSSSTGRQETQYF. CDR3 DNA sequence: TGTGCCAGTAGTAGCTCCACCGGGAGACAAGAGACCCAGTACTTC.

By proportion, this clonotype is medium-sized. This beta chain is an unintended read in a library built for alpha chains; its size means little. This chain joins TRBV30 and TRBJ2-5; no definite D call. CDR3 length: 12 amino acids. Trimming shortened V by 1 base and J by 5 bases, and 8 bases separated the two germline ends. The germline V gene encodes CDR1 GTSNPN and CDR2 SVGIG (reference sequence). The CDR3 DNA reads TGTGCCTGGAGTGCCACCCGGGAGACCCAGTACTTC. Translation: CAWSATRETQYF. Full variable domain (outside the CDR3, taken from reference TRBV30 and TRBJ2-5): SQTIHQWPATLVQPVGSPLSLECTVEGTSNPNLYWYRQAAGRGLQLLFYSVGIGQISSEVPQNLSASRPQDRQFILSSKKLLLSDSGFYLCAWSATRETQYFGPGTRLLVL.

A word on this clonotype: As an off-target read in a library built for alpha chains, this beta chain has a frequency of little significance. The chain combines TRBV12-3 or TRBV12-4 with TRBJ2-1; TRBD1 or TRBD2 may be the D gene (5 bases each). The CDR3 totals 12 residues. Trimming took off 6 bases at V and 5 bases at J, with 8 bases between the two ends. The CDR3 nucleotides are TGTGCCAGCAGCCGGGACGACAATGAGCAGTTCTTC. This gives the protein CASSRDDNEQFF.

This clonotype qualifies as medium-sized. The size of this beta chain means little, since it is a stray read in a library made for alpha chains. The chain carries TRBV18 and TRBJ2-5; the D is unclear. Trimming shortened V by 4 bases and J by 1 base, and 13 bases separated the two germline ends. This CDR3 has 15 amino acids. The germline V gene encodes CDR1 KGHSH and CDR2 LQKENI. CDR3 sequence (DNA): TGTGCCAGCTCACAGTCGAAGGCTTCCCAAGAGACCCAGTACTTC. Protein product: CASSQSKASQETQYF.

Sample share makes this clonotype medium-sized (0.01 to 0.1%). This beta chain is an unintended read in a library built for alpha chains; its size means little. The chain carries TRBV7-2 and TRBJ1-4; TRBD1 matches 8 bases. The CDR3 runs 14 residues. Germline trimming cut 5 bases from V and 11 bases from J; bases unmatched to any gene: 10. Looked up from germline, CDR1 is SGHTA and CDR2 is FQGNSA. This CDR3 is CASSPGTGFTKLFF. CDR3 in DNA: TGTGCCAGCAGCCCCGGGACAGGTTTTACGAAACTGTTTTTT.

This clonotype qualifies as medium-sized. The size of this beta chain means little, since it is a stray read in a library made for alpha chains. V and J are TRBV3-1 and TRBJ2-7; 7 nucleotides agree with TRBD1. The junction had 6 bases not matched to a gene; V was cut back by 4 bases and J by 3 bases. The CDR3 is made up of 14 amino acids. CDR1 and CDR2 from the germline V gene are LGHDT and YNNKEL (reference sequence). This chain's CDR3 is CASSRTGQYYEQYF. The CDR3 DNA reads TGTGCCAGCAGCCGAACGGGACAGTACTACGAGCAGTACTTC.

This clonotype is medium-sized within its sample. In a library made to pick up alpha chains, this beta chain is a stray read with a size that means little. This chain uses TRBV9 with TRBJ2-4; 9 nucleotides align to TRBD2. J was trimmed by 1 base and V by 4 bases; bases with no gene match: 6. This CDR3 has 16 amino acids. Per the germline V gene, CDR1 is SGDLS and CDR2 is YYNGEE. The CDR3: CASSSRTSAAKNIQYF. The CDR3, as DNA: TGTGCCAGCAGCTCCCGGACTAGCGCCGCCAAAAACATTCAGTACTTC.

As regards this clonotype: This beta chain came through as a stray read in a library set up for alpha chains, and its size says little. The CDR3 spells CSAQTSGRAGDTQYF. CDR3 DNA: TGCAGTGCTCAGACTAGCGGGAGGGCGGGGGATACGCAGTATTTT. The chain uses TRBV20-1 and TRBJ2-3; 14 bases line up with TRBD2. Germline V gene sequence: CDR1 DFQATT, CDR2 SNEGSKA (reference sequence). V dropped 5 bases and J dropped 6; count of bases not matched to a gene: 7. The CDR3 is 15 amino acids.

This clonotype has just a few counts. A library prepared for alpha chains yielded this beta chain as an off-target read; its size is of little meaning. The V gene is TRBV20-1, the J gene TRBJ2-3; TRBD2 aligns across 11 bases. V lost 7 bases and J lost 9; bases outside the gene matches: 9. Germline V gene data show CDR1 as DFQATT and CDR2 as SNEGSKA (reference sequence). The CDR3 is made up of 13 amino acids. The CDR3 loop is CSVPTSGAVTQYF. CDR3 in DNA: TGCAGTGTTCCGACTAGCGGGGCGGTCACGCAGTATTTT.

A few counts support this clonotype. As an off-target read in a library built for alpha chains, this beta chain has a frequency of little significance. CDR3 amino acids: CASSLAQGDSYSADTQYF. The DNA for the CDR3 is TGCGCCAGCAGCTTGGCCCAAGGGGACTCCTATTCGGCAGATACGCAGTATTTT. The gene calls are TRBV5-1 and TRBJ2-3, with a weak D call TRBD2 (6 bases). V lost 0 bases and J lost 4, with 21 bases in between. The CDR3 contains 18 residues. The V gene's germline CDR1 is SGHRS and CDR2 YFSETQ.

This clonotype is medium-sized by share. This beta chain represents an off-target read in a library built for alpha chains; its size is of limited meaning. The genes are TRBV5-1 and TRBJ2-5; no clear D gene. Germline CDR1 is SGHRS and CDR2 is YFSETQ. The CDR3 consists of 14 residues. V was trimmed by 0 bases and J by 4 bases, leaving 10 bases between them. CDR3 sequence reads: CASSLAGEGETQYF. CDR3 DNA: TGCGCCAGCAGCTTGGCTGGGGAAGGAGAGACCCAGTACTTC. The whole variable domain, filled in from reference TRBV5-1 and TRBJ2-5, reads KAGVTQTPRYLIKTRGQQVTLSCSPISGHRSVSWYQQTPGQGLQFLFEYFSETQRNKGNFPGRFSGRQFSNSRSEMNVSTLELGDSALYLCASSLAGEGETQYFGPGTRLLVL.

Relative to its sample, this clonotype is medium-sized. The size of this beta chain means little, since it is a stray read in a library made for alpha chains. The gene calls are TRBV5-1 and TRBJ2-1; 7 nucleotides match TRBD1. The junction had 4 bases not matched to a gene; V was cut back by 0 bases and J by 7 bases. Germline CDR1 SGHRS, CDR2 YFSETQ. The CDR3 contains 14 residues. As DNA, the CDR3 is TGCGCCAGCAGCTTGGGACAGGGTGGTAATGAGCAGTTCTTC. It specifies CASSLGQGGNEQFF.

About this clonotype itself: Found in a library prepared for alpha chains, this beta chain is an off-target read, and its abundance has little meaning. V is TRBV23-1 and J is TRBJ2-2, with TRBD1 matching over 8 bases. TRBV23-1 counts as an open reading frame of uncertain function. The CDR3 has 18 residues. Unmatched junction bases numbered 10, after V lost 1 base and J lost 3 bases. In DNA form, the CDR3 reads TGCGCCAGCAGTCAATGGGCCCCGGCAGGGGGCGACACCGGGGAGCTGTTTTTT. It encodes CASSQWAPAGGDTGELFF.

This clonotype appeared a few times. The library was built for alpha chains, so this beta chain is an off-target read and its size means little. The V and J genes are TRBV5-1 and TRBJ1-1; D gene ambiguous. The germline gives CDR1 SGHRS, CDR2 YFSETQ. CDR3 size: 16 residues. V was pared by 4 bases and J by 4 bases, with 20 bases between. CDR3 region: CASSIRFHGAGTEAFF. CDR3 bases: TGCGCCAGCAGCATCCGGTTTCATGGTGCAGGCACTGAAGCTTTCTTT.

This clonotype came up a few times. For a library built for alpha chains, this beta chain is a stray read; little rests on its size. J is TRBJ2-7 and V is TRBV11-1; D is possibly TRBD1 (6 bases). V dropped 5 bases and J dropped 7 bases, with 12 bases sitting between them. The CDR3 totals 12 residues. Germline V lookup: CDR1 SGHAT, CDR2 FQDESV (reference sequence). The CDR3 region has the DNA TGTGCCAGCAGCATGTGGACAGATGAGCAGTACTTC. This encodes CASSMWTDEQYF.

Judged by abundance, this clonotype is medium-sized. In a library made to pick up alpha chains, this beta chain is a stray read with a size that means little. The chain joins TRBV18 to TRBJ1-1; D unclear. CDR1 and CDR2 (germline): KGHSH, LQKENI. The V and J ends lost 2 bases and 1 base respectively, with 5 bases between them. This CDR3 has 13 amino acids. The CDR3 region is CASSPAANTEAFF. In DNA, the CDR3 is TGTGCCAGCTCACCAGCAGCGAACACTGAAGCTTTCTTT.